This T cell receptor (beta chain) was captured in a study of blood T cells in healthy people across ages. This clonotype occurred a few times. A J-beta primer mix and a sample-barcoded 5' primer were used in a second PCR of roughly 6 to 11 cycles. TCRdb itself ran the 5' RACE reads through MiXCR, one entry per CDR3 protein. The repertoire holds about 800,000 distinct CDR3 sequences, roughly 64% seen once, with about 20% in the top ten. This CDR3 comprises 16 residues. V lost 0 bases to trimming and J lost 6 bases; unmatched junction nucleotides: 7. The germline V gene has CDR1 SGHRS and CDR2 YFSETQ. This clonotype was obtained from a man aged 25-45 years in good health. The chain has TRBV5-1 and TRBJ2-7; 12 positions agree with TRBD2. Sequenced input: blood. The CDR3 region is CASSLGLAGAPREQYF. The CDR3 bases are TGCGCCAGCAGCTTGGGACTAGCGGGAGCGCCCCGCGAGCAGTACTTC.